This TCR beta chain was captured in a study of blood T cell repertoires in COVID-19. TCRdb keeps only in-frame clones here, not all; method: immunoSEQ multiplex PCR. The table has a few hundred thousand clones, nearly 90% seen once. This TCR was sampled from a man younger than 30 with active or convalescent COVID-19. Sequenced: peripheral blood.

CDR3 in DNA: TGTGCCAGCAGTTACCGAGGGCCGGATGAGCAGTTCTTC. It yields the protein CASSYRGPDEQFF. This chain uses TRBV6-6 with TRBJ2-1, with TRBD2 as a possible D gene (5 bases). This CDR3 region has 13 residues. The V gene lost 2 bases and the J gene lost 8 bases, with 10 bases spanning the gap. Per germline, CDR1 MNHNY and CDR2 SVGAGI (reference sequence).